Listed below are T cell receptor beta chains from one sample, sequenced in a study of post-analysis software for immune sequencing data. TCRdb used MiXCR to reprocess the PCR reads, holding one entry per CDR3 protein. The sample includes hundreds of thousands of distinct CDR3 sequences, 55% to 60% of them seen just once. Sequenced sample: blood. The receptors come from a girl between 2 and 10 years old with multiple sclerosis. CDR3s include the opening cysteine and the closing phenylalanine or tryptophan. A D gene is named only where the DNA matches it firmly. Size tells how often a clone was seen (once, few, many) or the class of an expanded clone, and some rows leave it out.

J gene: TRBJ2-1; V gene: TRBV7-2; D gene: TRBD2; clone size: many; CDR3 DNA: TGTGCCAGCAGCGCAGGACTAGCGGGAGTCAATGAGCAGTTCTTC; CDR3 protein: CASSAGLAGVNEQFF
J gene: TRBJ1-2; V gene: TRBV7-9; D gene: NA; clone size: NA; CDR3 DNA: TGTGCCAGCAGCTTACCCCCGGATGGCGGGAGCTACACCTTC; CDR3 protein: CASSLPPDGGSYTF
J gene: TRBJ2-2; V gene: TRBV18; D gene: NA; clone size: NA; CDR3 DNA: TGTGCCAGCTCCTCCAAACCGTATGAGACTAGTGCCGCCGGGGAGCTGTTTTTT; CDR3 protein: CASSSKPYETSAAGELFF
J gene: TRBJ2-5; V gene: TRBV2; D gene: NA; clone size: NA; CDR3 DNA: TGTGCCAGCAGCCAAGGGAGGGGGAGCGCTATGTTACAAAAGACCCAGTACTTC; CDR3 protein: CASSQGRGSAMLQKTQYF
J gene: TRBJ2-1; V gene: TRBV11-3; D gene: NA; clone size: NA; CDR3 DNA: TGTGCCAGCAGCCTCCGGTATGAGCAGTTCTTC; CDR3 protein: CASSLRYEQFF
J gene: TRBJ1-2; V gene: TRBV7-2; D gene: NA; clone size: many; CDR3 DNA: TGTGCCAGCAGCTTGGGGAGAGATGGCTACACCTTC; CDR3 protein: CASSLGRDGYTF
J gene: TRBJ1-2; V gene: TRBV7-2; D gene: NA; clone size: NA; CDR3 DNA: TGTGCCAGCAGCTCGGTTCTGGGAGGGTACACCTTC; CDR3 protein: CASSSVLGGYTF
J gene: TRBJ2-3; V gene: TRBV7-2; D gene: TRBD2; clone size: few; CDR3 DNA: TGTGCCAGCAGAGCATCGGGGGCGGGAGGAACAGATACGCAGTATTTT; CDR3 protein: CASRASGAGGTDTQYF
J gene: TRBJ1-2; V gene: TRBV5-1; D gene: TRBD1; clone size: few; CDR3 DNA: TGCGCCAGCACCTCCGTTGGAGGGGGCAGCTATGGCTACACCTTC; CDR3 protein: CASTSVGGGSYGYTF
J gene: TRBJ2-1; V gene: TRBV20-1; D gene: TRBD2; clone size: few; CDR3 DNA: TGCAGTGCTAGGTATCTAGCGGGGAGCTACAATGAGCAGTTCTTC; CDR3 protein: CSARYLAGSYNEQFF
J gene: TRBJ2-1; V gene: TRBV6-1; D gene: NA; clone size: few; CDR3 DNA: TGTGCCAGTTGGTTCGCCCACCGGTCCTACAATGAGCAGTTCTTC; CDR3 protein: CASWFAHRSYNEQFF
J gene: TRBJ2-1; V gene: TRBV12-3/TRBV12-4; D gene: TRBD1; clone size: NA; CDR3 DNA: TGTGCCAGCAGTTCGCTACAGGGGGACAATGAGCAGTTCTTC; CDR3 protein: CASSSLQGDNEQFF
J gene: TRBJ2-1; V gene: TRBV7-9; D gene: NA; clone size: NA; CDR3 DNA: TGTGCCAGCAGCGCTCTGGATGGGACCAATGGAGTGAATGAGCAGTTCTTC; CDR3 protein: CASSALDGTNGVNEQFF
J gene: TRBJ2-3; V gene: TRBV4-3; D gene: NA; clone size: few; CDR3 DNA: TGCGCCAGCAGCCAAGGAGTCACAGATACGCAGTATTTT; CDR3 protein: CASSQGVTDTQYF
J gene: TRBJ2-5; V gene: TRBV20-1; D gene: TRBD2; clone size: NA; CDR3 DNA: TGCAGTGCTAGAGATCTAGCGGGAGGGCCAGGGGCTCAAGAGACCCAGTACTTC; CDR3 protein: CSARDLAGGPGAQETQYF
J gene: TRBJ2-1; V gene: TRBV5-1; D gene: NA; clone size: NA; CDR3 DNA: TGCGCCAGCAGCCCGGACCCATACAATGAGCAGTTCTTC; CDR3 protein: CASSPDPYNEQFF
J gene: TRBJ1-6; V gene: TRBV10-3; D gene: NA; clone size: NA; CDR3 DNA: TGTGCCATCGGTGGATTTGATTCACCCCTCCACTTT; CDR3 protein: CAIGGFDSPLHF
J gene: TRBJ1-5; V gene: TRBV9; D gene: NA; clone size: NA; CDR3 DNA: TGTGCCAGCAGCGTAGCCCTAGGGCAGCCCCAGCATTTT; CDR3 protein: CASSVALGQPQHF
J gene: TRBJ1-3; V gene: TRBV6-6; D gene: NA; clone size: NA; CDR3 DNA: TGTGCCAGCAGTTCCCCACCAGGGGACACCATATATTTT; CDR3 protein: CASSSPPGDTIYF
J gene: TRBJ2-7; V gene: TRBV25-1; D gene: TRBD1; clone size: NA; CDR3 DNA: TGTGCCAGCAGTGCGCCGGGACAGGTGCACCACGAGCAGTACTTC; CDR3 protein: CASSAPGQVHHEQYF
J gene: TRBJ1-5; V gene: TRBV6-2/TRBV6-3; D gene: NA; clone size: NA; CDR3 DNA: TGTGCCACCAGCTGGACAGTGAGCAATCAGCCCCAGCATTTT; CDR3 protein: CATSWTVSNQPQHF
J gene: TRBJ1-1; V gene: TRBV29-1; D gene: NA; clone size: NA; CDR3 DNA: TGCAGCGTTGGCCCAGAGGGGACTGAAGCTTTCTTT; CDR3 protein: CSVGPEGTEAFF
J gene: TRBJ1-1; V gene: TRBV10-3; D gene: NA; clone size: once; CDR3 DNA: TGTGCCATCAGCCGGGAGGGCCGAGCTTCAAACACTGAAGCTTTCTTT; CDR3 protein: CAISREGRASNTEAFF
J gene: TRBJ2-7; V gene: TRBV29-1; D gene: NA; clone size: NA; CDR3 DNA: TGCAGCGTCCGTGGGGGTCCATACGAGCAGTACTTC; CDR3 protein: CSVRGGPYEQYF
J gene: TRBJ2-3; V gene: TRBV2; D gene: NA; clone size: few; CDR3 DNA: TGTGCCAGCAGTGGCGACAGGTTCGGCACAGATACGCAGTATTTT; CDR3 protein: CASSGDRFGTDTQYF
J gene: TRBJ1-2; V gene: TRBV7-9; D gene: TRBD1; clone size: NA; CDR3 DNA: TGTGCCAGCAGCCGGGGACAGGGTAGCTACACCTTC; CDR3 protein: CASSRGQGSYTF
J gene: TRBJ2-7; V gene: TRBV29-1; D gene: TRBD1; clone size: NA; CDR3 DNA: TGCAGCGTTAGGTATGGGACAGGGTACGAGCAGTACTTC; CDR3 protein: CSVRYGTGYEQYF
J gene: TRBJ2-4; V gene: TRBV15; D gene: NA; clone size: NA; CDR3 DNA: TGTGCCACCAGCCCTGTGGGGGGGCGGACCAAAAACATTCAGTACTTC; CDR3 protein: CATSPVGGRTKNIQYF
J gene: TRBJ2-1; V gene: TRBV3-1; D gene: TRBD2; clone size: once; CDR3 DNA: TGTGCCAGCAGCTTCCGGACTAGCGGGAAAGCTGAGCAGTTCTTC; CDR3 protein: CASSFRTSGKAEQFF
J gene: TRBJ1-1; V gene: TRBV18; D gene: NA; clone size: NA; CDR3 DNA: TGTGCCAGCTCACCAAGCGGGACGGAAAACACTGAAGCTTTCTTT; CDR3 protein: CASSPSGTENTEAFF
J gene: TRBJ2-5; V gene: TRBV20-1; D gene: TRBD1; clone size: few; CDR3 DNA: TGCAGTGCTGTACAGGGGCAGGAGACCCAGTACTTC; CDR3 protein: CSAVQGQETQYF
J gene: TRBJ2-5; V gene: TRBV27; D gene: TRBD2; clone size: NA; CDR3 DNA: TGTGCCAGCAGTTTAGGGCCCCTAGCGGGGGGTAAGGTAGAGACCCAGTACTTC; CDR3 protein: CASSLGPLAGGKVETQYF
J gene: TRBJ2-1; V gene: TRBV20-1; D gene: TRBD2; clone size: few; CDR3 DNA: TGCGATGGGAGGGGCCAGAATGAGCAGTTCTTC; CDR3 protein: CDGRGQNEQFF